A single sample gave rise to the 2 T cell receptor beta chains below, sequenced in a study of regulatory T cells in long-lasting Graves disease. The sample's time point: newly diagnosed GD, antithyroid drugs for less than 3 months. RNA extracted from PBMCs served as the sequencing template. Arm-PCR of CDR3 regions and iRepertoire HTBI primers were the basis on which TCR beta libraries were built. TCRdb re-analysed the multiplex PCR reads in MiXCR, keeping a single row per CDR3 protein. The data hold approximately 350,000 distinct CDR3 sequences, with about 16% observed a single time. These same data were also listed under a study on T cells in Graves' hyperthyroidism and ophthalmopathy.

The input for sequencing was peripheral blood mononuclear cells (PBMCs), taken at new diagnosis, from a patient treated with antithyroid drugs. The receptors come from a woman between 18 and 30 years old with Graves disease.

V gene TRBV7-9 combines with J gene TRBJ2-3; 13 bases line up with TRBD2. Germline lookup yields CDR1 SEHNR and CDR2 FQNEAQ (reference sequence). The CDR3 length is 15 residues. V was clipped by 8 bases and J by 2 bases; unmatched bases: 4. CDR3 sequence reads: CASLTSGRPTDTQYF. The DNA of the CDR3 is TGTGCCAGCCTGACTAGCGGGAGGCCCACAGATACGCAGTATTTT.

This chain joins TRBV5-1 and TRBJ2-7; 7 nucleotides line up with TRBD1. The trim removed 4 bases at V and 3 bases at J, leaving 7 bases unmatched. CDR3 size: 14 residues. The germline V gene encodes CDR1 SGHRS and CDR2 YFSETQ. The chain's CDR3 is CASSPGTANYEQYF. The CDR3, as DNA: TGCGCCAGCAGCCCGGGGACAGCAAACTACGAGCAGTACTTC.